The TCR beta chain described here comes from a study of blood T cell repertoires in COVID-19 (TCRdb year 2020). Study-level background: Collaborator samples came from the United States, Italy and Spain and covered acute and convalescent phases of COVID-19. The prospective study material was composed of cDNA or gDNA derived from T cells, B-cell-depleted T cells, or PBMCs. The dataset comprised deeply sampled blood TCRbeta repertoires from subjects exposed to, actively infected with, or recovered from COVID-19. The repertoires were made available in a free public database intended to serve as a resource for research on the immune response to SARS-CoV-2. Samples came from the ongoing ImmuneRACE study (first 160 participants) plus 1,254 subjects from 6 global collaborators. Sample metadata almost always included a de-identified subject ID, COVID-19 status, age in years and sex. Where available, HLA class I and class II types were obtained from metadata supplied by the sample provider rather than from assay-based typing.

CDR3 length: 13 amino acids, cysteine to phenylalanine. CDR3 DNA only is kept here, 39 bases in frame from base 1. Deletion took 4 bases off V and 5 bases off J, with a span of 10 bases between the germline ends. As encoded in the germline V gene, CDR1 is SGDLS while CDR2 is YYNGEE. TCRbeta CDR3 regions were amplified from genomic DNA by means of the immunoSEQ Assay, a bias-controlled multiplex PCR. The source study handled its data this way. The number of nucleated cells in each sample was estimated from the amplification of reference gene primers within the assay. To quantify the absolute abundance of each unique TCRbeta CDR3 rearrangement, sequence reads were collapsed and filtered. For each sample, productive Simpson clonality was calculated as the square root of Simpson's diversity index across productive rearrangements. TCRdb stores this immuneACCESS table with in-frame sequences only. Part of the clones is absent; in the studies checked, under half of the shortfall reflects unresolved V genes, and no reason is known for the rest. V and J calls and clone size are as listed in that table; D and trimming were resolved from the DNA. The sample table contains about 180,000 clones; only one count was recorded for approximately 83% of them. Clones ranked in the top ten supply roughly 11% of the sample.

For this clone: Which antigen it targets is not known. The record has no base qualities; no much larger clone is one base away.

Each collaborating institution followed its own protocols to collect whole blood in K2EDTA tubes. Collaborator samples were shipped for TCRbeta analysis as frozen whole blood, isolated PBMCs, or DNA extracted from either sample type. The study at large found these results: The quantity of clinical and demographic metadata differed by source and by participant and was supplied without curation.

The sequence was obtained from a human donor with active or convalescent COVID-19. The donor label of this sample is uncertain. The chain is made from TRBV9 and TRBJ2-1; the D gene cannot be resolved reliably. The sequenced material came from peripheral blood. The CDR3 sequence is CASSSRVDNEQFF. The sequence in DNA is TGTGCCAGCAGCTCCCGGGTCGACAATGAGCAGTTCTTC.